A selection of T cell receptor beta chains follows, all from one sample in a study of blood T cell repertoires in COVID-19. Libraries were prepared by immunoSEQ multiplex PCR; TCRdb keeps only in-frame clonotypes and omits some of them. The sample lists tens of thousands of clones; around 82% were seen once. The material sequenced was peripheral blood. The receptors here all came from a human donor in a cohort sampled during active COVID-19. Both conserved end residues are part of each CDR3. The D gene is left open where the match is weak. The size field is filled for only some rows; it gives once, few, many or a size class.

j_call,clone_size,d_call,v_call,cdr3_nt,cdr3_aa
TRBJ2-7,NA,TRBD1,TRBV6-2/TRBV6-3,TGTGCCAGCAGTTCCCCGAGACAGGGTAAAAACGAGCAGTACTTC,CASSSPRQGKNEQYF
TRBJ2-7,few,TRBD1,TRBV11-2,TGTGCCAGCAGCTTAGGACAGACAGGGATCGAGCAGTACTTC,CASSLGQTGIEQYF
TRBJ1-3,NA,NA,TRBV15,TGTGCCACCAGCCAGGGGTATTCTGGAAACACCATATATTTT,CATSQGYSGNTIYF
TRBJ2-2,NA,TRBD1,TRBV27,TGTGCCAGTGCAGGGGGTCTAGATAGAACCGGGGAGCTGTTTTTT,CASAGGLDRTGELFF
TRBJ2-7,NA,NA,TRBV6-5,TGTGCCAGCAGTTACGGGAGAGGTTCGGAGCAGTACTTC,CASSYGRGSEQYF
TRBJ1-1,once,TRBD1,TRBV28,TGTGCCAGCAGTCTTCTCAGGGGGCTGAACACTGAAGCTTTCTTT,CASSLLRGLNTEAFF
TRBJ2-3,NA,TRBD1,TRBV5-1,TGCGCCAGCAGCTCTCCGGGACAGGGGGCAGGAGATACGCAGTATTTT,CASSSPGQGAGDTQYF
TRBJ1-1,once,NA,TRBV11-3,TGTGCCAGCAGCTTAGACAGGCGGAACACTGAAGCTTTCTTT,CASSLDRRNTEAFF
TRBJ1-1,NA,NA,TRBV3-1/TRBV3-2,TGTGCCAGCAGCCAAGCCGGGTTGCACACTGAAGCTTTCTTT,CASSQAGLHTEAFF
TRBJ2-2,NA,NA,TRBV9,TGTGCCAGCAGCGTAAAACCTGGGACGGGGCGGGGCAACACCGGGGAGCTGTTTTTT,CASSVKPGTGRGNTGELFF
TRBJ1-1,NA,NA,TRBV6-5,TGTGCCAGCAGTTACGACAGCTTTGACACTGAAGCTTTCTTT,CASSYDSFDTEAFF
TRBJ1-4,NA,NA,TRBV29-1,TGCAGCGTTGAATCGGGGGTGGGACCCGAAAAACTGTTTTTT,CSVESGVGPEKLFF
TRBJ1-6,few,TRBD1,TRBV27,TGTGCCAGCAGACCTCTACAGGGGGCTATCTATAATTCACCCCTCCACTTT,CASRPLQGAIYNSPLHF
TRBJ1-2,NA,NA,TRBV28,TGTGCCAGCAGCCTCTCAACAGGGTGGCCCTATGGCTACACCTTC,CASSLSTGWPYGYTF
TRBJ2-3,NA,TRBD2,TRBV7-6,TGTGCCAGCAGCTTTGCGGGGGGGAGCGGCACAGATACGCAGTATTTT,CASSFAGGSGTDTQYF
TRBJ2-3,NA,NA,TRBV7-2,TGTGCCAGCAGCTTATCCTCTAGCACAGATACGCAGTATTTT,CASSLSSSTDTQYF
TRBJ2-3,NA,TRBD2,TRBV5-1,TGCGCCAGCAGCTTGGGTGCTAGCGGGGGGACAGATACGCAGTATTTT,CASSLGASGGTDTQYF
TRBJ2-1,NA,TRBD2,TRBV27,TGTGCCAGCAGTCTTCTAGCGGGGAGCTCCTACAATGAGCAGTTCTTC,CASSLLAGSSYNEQFF
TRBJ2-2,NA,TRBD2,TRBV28,TGTGCCAGCAGCCGACTAGCGGGGCACACCGGGGAGCTGTTTTTT,CASSRLAGHTGELFF
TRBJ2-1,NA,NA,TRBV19,TGTGCCAGTAGTATTGGAGGCTACAATGAGCAGTTCTTC,CASSIGGYNEQFF
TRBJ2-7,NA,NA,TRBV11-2,TGTGCCAGCAGCTTAGGGCAGGGAAGCTCCTACGAGCAGTACTTC,CASSLGQGSSYEQYF
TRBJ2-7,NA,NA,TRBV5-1,TGCGCCAGCAGTATTGCGGGGTCGACGGAGCAGTACTTC,CASSIAGSTEQYF
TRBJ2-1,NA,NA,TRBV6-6,TGTGCCAGCAGTTCTGCCAGTTACAATGAGCAGTTCTTC,CASSSASYNEQFF
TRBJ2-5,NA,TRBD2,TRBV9,TGTGCCAGCACAAAGGGGCTAGCGGCTCGAGAGACCCAGTACTTC,CASTKGLAARETQYF
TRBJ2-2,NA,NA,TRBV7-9,NA,CASSLVFGAGELFF
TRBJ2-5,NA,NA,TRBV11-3,TGTGCCAGCAGCTTCTGGGGGGGCAACTCTAGGGAGACCCAGTACTTC,CASSFWGGNSRETQYF
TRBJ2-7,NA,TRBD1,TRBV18,TGTGCCAGCTCAGGAGGGACAGGCGGCGAGCAGTACTTC,CASSGGTGGEQYF
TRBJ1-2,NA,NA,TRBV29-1,TGCAGCGTTGTCAGGGAAACTGGCTACACCTTC,CSVVRETGYTF
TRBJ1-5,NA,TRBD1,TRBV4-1,TGCGCCAGCAGCCAAGAAAGGGGGCGAAGCAATCAGCCCCAGCATTTT,CASSQERGRSNQPQHF
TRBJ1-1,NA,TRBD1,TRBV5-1,TGCGCCAGCAGCTGGACAGGGGCGAACACTGAAGCTTTCTTT,CASSWTGANTEAFF
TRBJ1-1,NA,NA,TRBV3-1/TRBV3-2,TGTGCCAGCTCCCGGAACACTGAAGCTTTCTTT,CASSRNTEAFF
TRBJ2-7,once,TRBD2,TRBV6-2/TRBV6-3,TGTGCCAGCAGCCTAGCGGCGGCAACCTACGAGCAGTACTTC,CASSLAAATYEQYF
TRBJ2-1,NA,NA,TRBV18,TGTGCCAGCTCACCCGACAGAAACAATGAGCAGTTCTTC,CASSPDRNNEQFF
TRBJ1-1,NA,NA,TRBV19,TGTGCCAGTAGACCAACGGACACCGACACTGAAGCTTTCTTT,CASRPTDTDTEAFF
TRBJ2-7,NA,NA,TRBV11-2,TGTGCCAGCAGCCCGGAGACGGGGGTCGGGTACGAGCAGTACTTC,CASSPETGVGYEQYF